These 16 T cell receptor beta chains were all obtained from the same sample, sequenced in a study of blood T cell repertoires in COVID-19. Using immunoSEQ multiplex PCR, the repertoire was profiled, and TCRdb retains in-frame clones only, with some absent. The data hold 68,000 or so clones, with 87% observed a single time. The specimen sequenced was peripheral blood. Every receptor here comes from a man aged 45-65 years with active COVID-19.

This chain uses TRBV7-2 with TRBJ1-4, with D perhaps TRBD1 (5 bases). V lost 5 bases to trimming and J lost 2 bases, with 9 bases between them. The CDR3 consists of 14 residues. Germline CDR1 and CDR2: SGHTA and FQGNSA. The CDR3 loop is CASSQGGTNEKLFF. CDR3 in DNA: TGTGCCAGCAGCCAGGGAGGCACTAATGAAAAACTGTTTTTT.

The CDR3 nucleotides read TGTGCCAGCAGCTCGGACAGGGAGGGCAATCAGCCCCAGCATTTT. Translated: CASSSDREGNQPQHF. The rearrangement joins TRBV7-8 to TRBJ1-5; 8 positions agree with TRBD1. The length of the CDR3 is 15 residues. Germline loops: CDR1 SGHVS, CDR2 FQNEAQ. V gave up 4 bases and J gave up 2 bases; unmatched junction bases: 4. The full variable domain, completed using reference TRBV7-8 and TRBJ1-5, is GAGVSQSPRYKVAKRGQDVALRCDPISGHVSLFWYQQALGQGPEFLTYFQNEAQLDKSGLPSDRFFAERPEGSVSTLKIQRTQQEDSAVYLCASSSDREGNQPQHFGDGTRLSIL.

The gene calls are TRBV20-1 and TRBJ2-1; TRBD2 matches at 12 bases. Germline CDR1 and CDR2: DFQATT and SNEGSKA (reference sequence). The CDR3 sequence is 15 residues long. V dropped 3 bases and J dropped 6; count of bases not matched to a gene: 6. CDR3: CSASASGRALNEQFF. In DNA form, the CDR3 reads TGCAGTGCTAGTGCTAGCGGGAGGGCCCTCAATGAGCAGTTCTTC.

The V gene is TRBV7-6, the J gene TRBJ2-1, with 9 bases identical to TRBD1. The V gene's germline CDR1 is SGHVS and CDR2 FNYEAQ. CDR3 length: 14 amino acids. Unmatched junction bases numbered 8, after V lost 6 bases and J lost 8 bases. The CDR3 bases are TGTGCCAGCAGGACCGGGACAGGGTATGATGAGCAGTTCTTC. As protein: CASRTGTGYDEQFF. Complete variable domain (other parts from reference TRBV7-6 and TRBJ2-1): GAGVSQSPRYKVTKRGQDVALRCDPISGHVSLYWYRQALGQGPEFLTYFNYEAQQDKSGLPNDRFSAERPEGSISTLTIQRTEQRDSAMYRCASRTGTGYDEQFFGPGTRLTVL.

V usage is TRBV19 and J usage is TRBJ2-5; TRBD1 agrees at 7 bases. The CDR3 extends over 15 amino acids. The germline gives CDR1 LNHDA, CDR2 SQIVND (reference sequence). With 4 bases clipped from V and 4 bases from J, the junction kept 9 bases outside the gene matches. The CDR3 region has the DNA TGTGCCAGTAGTAAAGGGGGCCCACTCGGAGAGACCCAGTACTTC. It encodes CASSKGGPLGETQYF.

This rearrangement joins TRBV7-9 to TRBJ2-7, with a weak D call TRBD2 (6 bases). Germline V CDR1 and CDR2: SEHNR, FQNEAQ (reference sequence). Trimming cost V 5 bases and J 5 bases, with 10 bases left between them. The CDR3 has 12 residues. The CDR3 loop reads CASSATGDEQYF. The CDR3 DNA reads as TGTGCCAGCAGCGCGACGGGGGACGAGCAGTACTTC.

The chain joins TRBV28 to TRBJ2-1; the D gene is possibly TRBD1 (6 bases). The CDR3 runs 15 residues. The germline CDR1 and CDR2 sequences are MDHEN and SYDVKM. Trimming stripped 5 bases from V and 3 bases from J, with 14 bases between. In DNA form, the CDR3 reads TGTGCCAGCAGTACTCGGACAGAGCACTACAATGAGCAGTTCTTC. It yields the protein CASSTRTEHYNEQFF.

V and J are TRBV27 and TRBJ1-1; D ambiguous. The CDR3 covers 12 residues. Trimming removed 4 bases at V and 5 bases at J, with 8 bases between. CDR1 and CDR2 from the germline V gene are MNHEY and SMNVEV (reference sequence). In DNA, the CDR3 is TGTGCCAGCAGTTCTGGAGGAACTGAAGCTTTCTTT. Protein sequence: CASSSGGTEAFF.

CDR3 nucleotide sequence: TGTGCCAGCAGTGAGATGGAGGGCCAGAACTATGGCTACACCTTC. Its translation is CASSEMEGQNYGYTF. This chain uses TRBV2 with TRBJ1-2; D not certain. CDR1 and CDR2 (germline): SNHLY, FYNNEI. Trimming cost V 3 bases and J 2 bases, with 13 bases left between them. The CDR3 has 15 amino acids. The full variable domain, its missing parts supplied by reference TRBV2 and TRBJ1-2, is EPEVTQTPSHQVTQMGQEVILRCVPISNHLYFYWYRQILGQKVEFLVSFYNNEISEKSEIFDDQFSVERPDGSNFTLKIRSTKLEDSAMYFCASSEMEGQNYGYTFGSGTRLTVV.

The CDR3 spells CAISEGTGGYEQYF. The DNA of the CDR3 is TGTGCCATCAGTGAGGGGACAGGGGGCTACGAGCAGTACTTC. The rearrangement joins TRBV10-3 to TRBJ2-7, with TRBD1 matching over 11 bases. After removal of 2 bases from V and 3 bases from J, the junction contained 0 bases not matched to a gene. Germline CDR1 is ENHRY and CDR2 is SYGVKD. The CDR3 extends over 14 amino acids.

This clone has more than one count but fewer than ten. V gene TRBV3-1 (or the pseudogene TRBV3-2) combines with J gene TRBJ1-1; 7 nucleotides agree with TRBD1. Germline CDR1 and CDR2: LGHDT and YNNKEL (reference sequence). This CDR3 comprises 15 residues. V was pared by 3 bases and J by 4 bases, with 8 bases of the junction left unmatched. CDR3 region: CASSHTLEGATEAFF. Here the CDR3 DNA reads TGTGCCAGCAGCCATACCCTGGAGGGGGCCACTGAAGCTTTCTTT.

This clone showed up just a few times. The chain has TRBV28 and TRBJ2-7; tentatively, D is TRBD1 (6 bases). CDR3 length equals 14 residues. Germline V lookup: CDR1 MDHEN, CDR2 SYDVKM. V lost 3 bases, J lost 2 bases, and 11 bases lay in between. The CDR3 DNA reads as TGTGCCAGCAGTTTCACAGAGGGGGCCTACGAGCAGTACTTC. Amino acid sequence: CASSFTEGAYEQYF.

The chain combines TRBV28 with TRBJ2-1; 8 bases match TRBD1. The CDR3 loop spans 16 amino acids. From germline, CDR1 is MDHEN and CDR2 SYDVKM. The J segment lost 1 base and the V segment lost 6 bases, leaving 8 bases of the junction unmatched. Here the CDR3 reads CASRTGEAGSYNEQFF. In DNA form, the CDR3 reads TGTGCCAGCAGGACAGGGGAGGCGGGATCCTACAATGAGCAGTTCTTC.

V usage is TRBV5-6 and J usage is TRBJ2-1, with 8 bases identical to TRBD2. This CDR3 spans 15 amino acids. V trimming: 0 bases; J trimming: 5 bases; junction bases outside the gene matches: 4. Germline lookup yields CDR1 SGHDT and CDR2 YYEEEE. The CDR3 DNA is TGTGCCAGCAGCTTGGCGGGGGGGATGAACAATGAGCAGTTCTTC. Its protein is CASSLAGGMNNEQFF.

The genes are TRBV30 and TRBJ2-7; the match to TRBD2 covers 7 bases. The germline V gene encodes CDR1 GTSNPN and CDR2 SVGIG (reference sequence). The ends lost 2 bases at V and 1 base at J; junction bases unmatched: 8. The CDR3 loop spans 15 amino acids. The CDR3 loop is CAWSRPGLVSYEQYF. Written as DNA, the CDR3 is TGTGCCTGGAGTCGGCCAGGACTAGTATCCTACGAGCAGTACTTC.

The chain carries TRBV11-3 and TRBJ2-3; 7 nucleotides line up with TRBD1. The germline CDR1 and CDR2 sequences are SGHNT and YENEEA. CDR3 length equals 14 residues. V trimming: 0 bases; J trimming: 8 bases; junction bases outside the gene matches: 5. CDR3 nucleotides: TGTGCCAGCAGCTTAGATGGACAGGCCCTTACGCAGTATTTT. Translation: CASSLDGQALTQYF.